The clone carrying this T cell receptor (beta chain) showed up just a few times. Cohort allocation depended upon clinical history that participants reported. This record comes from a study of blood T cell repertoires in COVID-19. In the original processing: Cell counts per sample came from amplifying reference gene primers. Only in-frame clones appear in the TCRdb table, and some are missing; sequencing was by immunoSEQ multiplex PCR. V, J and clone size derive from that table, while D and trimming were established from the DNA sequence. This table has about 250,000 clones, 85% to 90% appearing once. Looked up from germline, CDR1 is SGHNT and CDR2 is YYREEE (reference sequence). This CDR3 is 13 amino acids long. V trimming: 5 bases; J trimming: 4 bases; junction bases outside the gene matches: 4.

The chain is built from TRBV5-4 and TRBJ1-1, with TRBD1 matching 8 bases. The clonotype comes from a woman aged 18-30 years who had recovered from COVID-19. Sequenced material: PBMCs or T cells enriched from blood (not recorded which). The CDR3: CASRMDRATEAFF. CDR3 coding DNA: TGTGCCAGCAGGATGGACAGGGCCACTGAAGCTTTCTTT.